This T cell receptor (beta chain) was identified in a study of T cell responses to AZD1222 COVID-19 vaccine. Sequenced by immunoSEQ multiplex PCR; TCRdb stores in-frame clones only, minus some. Of roughly 67,000 clones listed, 80% to 90% are singletons. Germline V lookup: CDR1 SGHDN, CDR2 FVKESK. This CDR3 comprises 15 residues. Trimming at V came to 4 bases and at J to 3 bases, leaving 8 bases not matched to a gene. V usage is TRBV14 and J usage is TRBJ2-7; 8 nucleotides match TRBD2. Sequenced material: peripheral blood, taken 28 days after the second AZD1222 dose. This clonotype was obtained from an adult who received the AZD1222 COVID-19 vaccine. The CDR3 reads CASSPRPSGLYEQYF. DNA for the CDR3: TGTGCCAGCAGCCCCCGCCCTAGCGGGCTCTACGAGCAGTACTTC.